This T cell receptor (beta chain) appears in the sequencing data of a study of CD8 T cells in ankylosing spondylitis (dated by TCRdb to the late 2010s). With respect to the entire study: The study set out to find disease-linked TCR variants by profiling T cell receptor beta repertoires in ankylosing spondylitis patients and healthy donors. The full study cohort comprised 25 ankylosing spondylitis patients and approximately 100 healthy donors. Samples of peripheral blood were taken, and for ankylosing spondylitis patients, synovial fluid was collected as well.

In the case of this clonotype: Its antigen is unknown. Base qualities are not at hand, and no much larger clone is one base apart.

Summary of the overall study and its limitations: Significant enrichment of the disease-linked clones was reported in matched synovial fluid samples from ankylosing spondylitis patients. Some TCR beta motif variants had previously been reported in synovial fluid and blood of reactive arthritis patients, which suggested common disease-initiation mechanisms. A CD8+ phenotype was shown by the disease-linked clones, which were found at relatively low frequencies in peripheral blood. A TCR beta motif made up of several highly homologous amino acid variants appeared to be characteristic of blood from ankylosing spondylitis patients.

For CDR1 and CDR2, the germline V gene lists LGHNA and YNFKEQ. Relative to germline, V is missing 0 bases and J is missing 6 bases, with 5 bases of the junction outside any gene match. From cysteine to phenylalanine, the CDR3 is 16 amino acids long. The CDR3 DNA has 48 bases and is translated from base 1. For sequencing, an Illumina HiSeq 2500 was employed. Quantitative 5'-RACE with molecular barcodes was the method used to prepare the TCR beta libraries. On the authors' methods: A new computational method based on a probabilistic model of VDJ rearrangement was used to identify disease-linked TCR variants. TCRdb cleaned the public reads at Q25 with fastp, built clones with MiXCR and kept in-frame beta chains. Each entry merges the rows of one CDR3 protein and shows their most common DNA and genes. The V and J calls follow TCRdb's processing rather than the paper's. The sample table records around 490,000 distinct CDR3 sequences; roughly 5.3% of these occur just once. The top ten clonotypes cover approximately 4% of the sample.

The chain uses TRBV4-2 and TRBJ2-3; the junction holds 11 bases that match TRBD2. This receptor was identified in a male donor with ankylosing spondylitis. Sample: blood, either unsorted or a sorted T cell fraction (not recorded which). The DNA reads TGTGCCAGCAGCCAAGATCGGTCTAGCGGGGGGGATACGCAGTATTTT. Its translation reads: CASSQDRSSGGDTQYF.